The next 27 T cell receptor beta chains were all read from a single sample in a study of human thymus T cells. Corrective heart surgery yielded the resections from which the thymus tissue came. The table came from immunoSEQ multiplex PCR; TCRdb's copy has only in-frame clones and leaves some out. The repertoire consists of some 130,000 clones, with around 94% occurring once and the leading ten covering approximately 0.022%. Source material: thymus tissue. These receptors were obtained from a boy in the first two years of life with a congenital heart defect but otherwise immunologically healthy.

This clone has only a few counts. The V and J genes are TRBV6-1 and TRBJ2-5; D may be TRBD2 (5 bases). With 6 bases removed from V and 4 bases from J, the gap between germline ends came to 12 bases. The CDR3 is 13 amino acids. Germline CDR1 reads MNHNS; CDR2 reads SASEGT. Here the CDR3 reads CASRATRSETQYF. The CDR3 nucleotides read TGTGCCAGCAGAGCTACTAGGTCAGAGACCCAGTACTTC.

V and J are TRBV29-1 and TRBJ1-1; a possible D gene is TRBD1 (6 bases). Trimming shortened V by 6 bases and J by 4 bases, and 36 bases separated the two germline ends. From germline, CDR1 is SQVTM and CDR2 ANQGSEA. This CDR3 has 20 residues. CDR3 loop: CSVPRGAVTRQEDRCTEAFF. DNA for the CDR3: TGCAGCGTCCCAAGAGGGGCCGTGACCAGACAGGAAGACCGGTGCACTGAAGCTTTCTTT.

This clone was counted between two and nine times. This CDR3 is CASPGGTGNTEAFF. For the CDR3, the DNA is TGTGCCAGCCCTGGGGGGACAGGGAACACTGAAGCTTTCTTT. The chain combines TRBV28 with TRBJ1-1; 8 bases align to TRBD1. The junction had 6 bases not matched to a gene; V was cut back by 8 bases and J by 1 base. The CDR3 is made up of 14 amino acids. Germline CDR1 MDHEN, CDR2 SYDVKM.

The chain joins TRBV30 to TRBJ2-2; 7 nucleotides align to TRBD1. CDR1 is GTSNPN and CDR2 is SVGIG in the germline V gene (reference sequence). This CDR3 has 15 residues. V trimming: 4 bases; J trimming: 1 base; junction bases outside the gene matches: 6. DNA of the CDR3: TGTGCCTGGACTCCGGGACAGAGGAACACCGGGGAGCTGTTTTTT. It is translated as CAWTPGQRNTGELFF.

The J gene is TRBJ1-2, the V gene TRBV19; no firm D call. This CDR3 comprises 13 residues. CDR1 and CDR2 from the germline V gene are LNHDA and SQIVND (reference sequence). V shed 2 bases and J shed 10 bases, with 14 bases lying between them. The CDR3 sequence: CASSIRSHLDYTF. The CDR3 DNA reads TGTGCCAGTAGTATAAGGTCACACCTAGACTACACCTTC. Combining the CDR3 with reference TRBV19 and TRBJ1-2 gives the whole variable domain DGGITQSPKYLFRKEGQNVTLSCEQNLNHDAMYWYRQDPGQGLRLIYYSQIVNDFQKGDIAEGYSVSREKKESFPLTVTSAQKNPTAFYLCASSIRSHLDYTFGSGTRLTVV.

The chain employs TRBV6-5 and TRBJ1-5, with D uncertain. Germline CDR1 is MNHEY and CDR2 is SVGAGI. The V and J ends lost 2 bases and 0 bases respectively, with 8 bases between them. CDR3 length: 15 amino acids. Here the CDR3 DNA reads TGTGCCAGCAGTTACAGGGAGACTAGCAATCAGCCCCAGCATTTT. Amino acids: CASSYRETSNQPQHF.

The genes are TRBV29-1 and TRBJ2-7, with a possible D match to TRBD2 (5 bases). The V end was cut by 8 bases, the J end by 1 base, with 21 bases between. This CDR3 has 15 amino acids. Germline lookup yields CDR1 SQVTM and CDR2 ANQGSEA. CDR3 DNA sequence: TGCAGCTCCATCCACCGGAGGACGCATTCCTACGAGCAGTACTTC. Its protein is CSSIHRRTHSYEQYF.

V and J are TRBV11-3 and TRBJ2-1; 8 bases are a match to TRBD2. This CDR3 contains 13 residues. Trimming cost V 6 bases and J 9 bases; bases outside gene matches: 7. In germline, CDR1 is SGHNT, CDR2 YENEEA. The CDR3 region has the DNA TGTGCCAGCAGGCGGCTAGCGGGTGGTGAGCAGTTCTTC. This codes for CASRRLAGGEQFF.

The chain combines TRBV5-1 with TRBJ1-4; TRBD1 matches 9 bases. Germline V gene data show CDR1 as SGHRS and CDR2 as YFSETQ. This CDR3 comprises 15 residues. Unmatched junction bases numbered 9, after V lost 4 bases and J lost 8 bases. As DNA, the CDR3 is TGCGCCAGCAGCCCTAGGACAGGGGCGGGGGAAAAACTGTTTTTT. This gives the protein CASSPRTGAGEKLFF.

The chain carries TRBV14 and TRBJ1-2, with 7 bases lining up with TRBD1. The CDR3 runs 13 residues. Germline values: CDR1 SGHDN, CDR2 FVKESK. Germline trimming cut 5 bases from V and 4 bases from J; bases unmatched to any gene: 4. The CDR3 nucleotides are TGTGCCAGCAGCAAGGGGGCTCCCTATGGCTACACCTTC. It encodes CASSKGAPYGYTF.

The CDR3 here is CASSLTRTDTQYF. In nucleotides, the CDR3 is TGCGCCAGCAGCCTTACGAGGACAGATACGCAGTATTTT. V usage is TRBV4-3 and J usage is TRBJ2-3; no clear D gene. There are 13 residues in the CDR3. V lost 4 bases, J lost 3 bases, and 8 bases lay in between. Germline V gene lookup returns CDR1 LGHNA and CDR2 YSLEER.

This chain links TRBV6-1 with TRBJ2-5; the D call may be TRBD1 or TRBD2 (5 bases each). The CDR3 length is 18 residues. Between the trimmed V and J ends, which lost 0 bases and 2 bases, there was a span of 19 bases. Germline V gene data show CDR1 as MNHNS and CDR2 as SASEGT. The CDR3 protein is CASSEAQERGPTQETQYF. The CDR3 DNA follows: TGTGCCAGCAGTGAAGCGCAGGAGAGGGGACCTACTCAAGAGACCCAGTACTTC.

The V and J genes are TRBV6-6 and TRBJ2-2; 10 bases line up with TRBD2. Germline CDR1 is MNHNY and CDR2 is SVGAGI (reference sequence). J lost 4 bases, V lost 5 bases, and 7 bases had no gene match. The CDR3 spans 16 residues. DNA of the CDR3: TGTGCCAGCAGTCTTCTAGCGGGGGTCACCACCGGGGAGCTGTTTTTT. This sequence encodes CASSLLAGVTTGELFF.

This clone was seen a single time. The rearrangement uses TRBV4-3 and TRBJ2-7; possible D gene TRBD2, 6 bases. The CDR3 length is 16 residues. Germline V lookup: CDR1 LGHNA, CDR2 YSLEER. V was shortened by 2 bases and J by 1 base, with 15 bases between the two germline ends. This chain's CDR3 is CASSQLSAGRSYEQYF. CDR3 DNA sequence: TGCGCCAGCAGCCAACTCTCTGCGGGGCGGTCCTACGAGCAGTACTTC.

The DNA of the CDR3 is TGTGCCTGGAGTGTGCCGGCTAACACTGAAGCTTTCTTT. Translating gives CAWSVPANTEAFF. The chain recombines TRBV30 with TRBJ1-1; D unclear. The germline V gene has CDR1 GTSNPN and CDR2 SVGIG (reference sequence). This CDR3 comprises 13 residues. The V gene lost 0 bases and the J gene lost 2 bases, with 7 bases spanning the gap.

This chain connects TRBV6-5 to TRBJ2-3; D remains unclear. CDR1 is MNHEY, CDR2 SVGAGI, per germline. Trimming shortened V by 0 bases and J by 0 bases, and 10 bases separated the two germline ends. The CDR3 runs 16 residues. This chain's CDR3 is CASSYSWATSTDTQYF. CDR3 bases: TGTGCCAGCAGTTACTCGTGGGCAACTAGCACAGATACGCAGTATTTT.

The chain joins TRBV11-2 to TRBJ2-4, with D uncertain. The length of the CDR3 is 16 residues. The ends were cut back, 5 bases at V and 3 bases at J, with 17 bases in the middle. Germline V lookup: CDR1 SGHAT, CDR2 FQNNGV. The CDR3 region has the DNA TGTGCCAGCAGCGCCCCGATCGAGTTGTTCAAAAACATTCAGTACTTC. Amino acids: CASSAPIELFKNIQYF.

The chain couples TRBV28 to TRBJ1-1, with D perhaps TRBD1 (6 bases). Germline CDR1 reads MDHEN; CDR2 reads SYDVKM. The CDR3 consists of 14 residues. Trimming took off 7 bases at V and 5 bases at J, with 17 bases between the two ends. In DNA form, the CDR3 reads TGTGCCAGCATATGGGGGCGCCTTGGGACTGAAGCTTTCTTT. Translating gives CASIWGRLGTEAFF.

This clone has a single count. The V call is TRBV4-2, the J call TRBJ2-7, with 7 bases fitting TRBD2. Trimming cost V 0 bases and J 3 bases; bases outside gene matches: 11. The germline V gene has CDR1 LGHNA and CDR2 YNFKEQ. The CDR3 has 17 residues. CDR3 amino acids: CASSQDLPASGYYEQYF. The CDR3 DNA is TGTGCCAGCAGCCAAGACTTGCCGGCTAGCGGATACTACGAGCAGTACTTC.

The chain carries TRBV19 and TRBJ1-5; no clear D gene. The CDR3 covers 13 residues. V shed 6 bases and J shed 7 bases, with 13 bases lying between them. Germline CDR1 is LNHDA and CDR2 is SQIVND (reference sequence). CDR3 residues: CASRRGEEQPQHF. CDR3 DNA sequence: TGTGCCAGTAGACGGGGTGAGGAGCAGCCCCAGCATTTT.

This clone showed up just once. The chain carries TRBV7-2 and TRBJ2-3; D unresolved. CDR3 size: 15 residues. Trimming left V 5 bases short and J 2 bases short, with 14 bases between. From germline, CDR1 is SGHTA and CDR2 FQGNSA. The CDR3 DNA reads TGTGCCAGCAGCGAAAGATCCCGCGACACAGATACGCAGTATTTT. It specifies CASSERSRDTDTQYF.

The chain has TRBV5-4 and TRBJ1-3; D ambiguous. CDR3 size: 16 residues. Between the trimmed V and J ends, which lost 4 bases and 0 bases, there was a span of 14 bases. The V gene's germline CDR1 is SGHNT and CDR2 YYREEE (reference sequence). The CDR3 bases are TGTGCCAGCAGCCCCGGAGGGCTGAGCTCTGGAAACACCATATATTTT. Residues: CASSPGGLSSGNTIYF.

The chain links TRBV11-1 to TRBJ2-1; D might be TRBD1 or TRBD2, each matching 6 bases. The CDR3 length is 15 residues. Germline CDR1 reads SGHAT; CDR2 reads FQDESV (reference sequence). Trimming stripped 4 bases from V and 4 bases from J, with 14 bases between. This CDR3 reads CASSSGGGTYNEQFF. The CDR3 coding sequence is TGTGCCAGCAGCTCCGGAGGGGGGACATACAATGAGCAGTTCTTC.

This sequence joins TRBV9 and TRBJ1-2, with no clear D. Per the germline V gene, CDR1 is SGDLS and CDR2 is YYNGEE. The ends were cut back, 3 bases at V and 4 bases at J, with 10 bases in the middle. CDR3 size: 13 residues. CDR3 region: CASSASMFYGYTF. The CDR3 nucleotides are TGTGCCAGCAGCGCGTCCATGTTCTATGGCTACACCTTC.

The genes are TRBV7-9 and TRBJ2-2; no reliable D call. Germline lookup yields CDR1 SEHNR and CDR2 FQNEAQ (reference sequence). The CDR3 has 17 amino acids. The ends were cut back, 0 bases at V and 0 bases at J, with 11 bases in the middle. As DNA, the CDR3 is TGTGCCAGCAGCTTAGCCATGCGGTTCGCGAACACCGGGGAGCTGTTTTTT. Its protein product is CASSLAMRFANTGELFF.

This clone was found once. This rearrangement joins TRBV7-2 to TRBJ2-3; D gene unclear. CDR1 SGHTA and CDR2 FQGNSA come from the germline V gene. With 5 bases removed from V and 1 base from J, the gap between germline ends came to 19 bases. This CDR3 is 17 amino acids long. CDR3 nucleotides: TGTGCCAGCAGCCCACACGCAGTGGCGTGGGGCACAGATACGCAGTATTTT. Its protein is CASSPHAVAWGTDTQYF. Full variable domain (missing parts from reference TRBV7-2 and TRBJ2-3): GAGVSQSPSNKVTEKGKDVELRCDPISGHTALYWYRQSLGQGLEFLIYFQGNSAPDKSGLPSDRFSAERTGGSVSTLTIQRTQQEDSAVYLCASSPHAVAWGTDTQYFGPGTRLTVL.

The chain carries TRBV2 and TRBJ1-3; D is unclear. CDR1 is SNHLY, CDR2 FYNNEI, per germline. V was shortened by 5 bases and J by 0 bases, with 5 bases between the two germline ends. This CDR3 region has 13 residues. Here the CDR3 reads CASSSTSGNTIYF. The CDR3 DNA follows: TGTGCCAGCAGTAGTACCTCTGGAAACACCATATATTTT.